A selection of T cell receptor beta chains follows, all from one sample in a study of shared clonotypes between healthy human individuals. Repertoires were generated with immunoSEQ multiplex PCR, while TCRdb's copy carries only in-frame clones and drops some. Here the sample spans approximately 620,000 clones, more than 95% being singletons. The sequenced sample consisted of naive CD4+ T cells sorted from blood. These receptors came from a woman between 25 and 40 years old in good health. Both conserved end residues are part of each CDR3. Clone size appears in some rows only: once, few, many, or a class for an expanded clone.

size: -
V: TRBV25-1
CDR3: CASSEFKGGYEQYF

size: -
V: TRBV10-3
CDR3: CAISEFSESYNEQFF

size: -
V: TRBV5-1
CDR3: CASKTLAGSYNEQFF

size: once
V: TRBV6-7
CDR3: CASSPMGQSNQPQHF

size: -
V: TRBV28
CDR3: CASSSTGYSTDTQYF

size: -
V: TRBV6-1
CDR3: CASSEPGTGNTIYF

size: -
V: TRBV18
CDR3: CASSSGQENIQYF

size: -
V: TRBV19
CDR3: CASSAGFVATNEKLFF

size: -
V: TRBV6-6
CDR3: CASSYHRVEGGELFF

size: -
V: TRBV9
CDR3: CASSVSYRNEQFF

size: -
V: TRBV15
CDR3: CATSRGRDFTEAFF

size: -
V: TRBV27
CDR3: CASTPAGGREAFF

size: -
V: TRBV6-6
CDR3: CASSYETGGNGYTF

size: -
V: TRBV4-1
CDR3: CASSQGSQGAFDTIYF

size: -
V: TRBV19
CDR3: CASRAGGDSQPQHF

size: -
V: TRBV19
CDR3: CASSTSGRGPGEQYF

size: -
V: TRBV6-6
CDR3: CASSYSAGGTEAFF

size: once
V: TRBV25-1
CDR3: CASSGGQDLYNEQFF

size: -
V: TRBV28
CDR3: CASSSETPTGGPYGYTF

size: once
V: TRBV5-1
CDR3: CASSLFQNTEAFF

size: -
V: TRBV18
CDR3: CASSRSELGSDTQYF

size: -
V: TRBV5-8
CDR3: CASSRGGSTMNTEAFF

size: -
V: TRBV6-1
CDR3: CACRDRGNSPLHF

size: -
V: TRBV28
CDR3: CASTLGPPGYTF

size: -
V: TRBV7-9
CDR3: CASSARLAGIAYNEQFF

size: -
V: TRBV18
CDR3: CASSQGSIQTYEQYF

size: -
V: TRBV2
CDR3: CASRDDRGNQPQHF

size: -
V: TRBV27
CDR3: CASSLSWRTNTEAFF

size: -
V: TRBV11-2
CDR3: CASSFKGVYLEAFF

size: -
V: TRBV2
CDR3: CASRQTGRVWEKLFF

size: -
V: TRBV5-1
CDR3: CASSAILWGASGRASRNNEQFF

size: -
V: TRBV27
CDR3: CASSPPGAVTPHYTF

size: -
V: TRBV5-1
CDR3: CASSPTSGRSSNTQYF

size: -
V: TRBV5-5
CDR3: CASSFGQPTDTQYF

size: once
V: TRBV19
CDR3: CASRLSGTTRSREYGYTF

size: -
V: TRBV7-9
CDR3: CASSTSGNYEQYF

size: -
V: TRBV5-4
CDR3: CASSPGTSHRYEQYF

size: -
V: TRBV27
CDR3: CASSSGTVYGYTF